The T cell receptor beta chain under discussion was sequenced for a study of blood T cell repertoires in COVID-19. Across the study: There were acute and convalescent COVID-19 samples, and they came from the United States, Italy and Spain. T cells, B-cell-depleted T cells, or PBMCs supplied cDNA or gDNA.

V was clipped by 2 bases and J by 4 bases, with 14 bases between them. CDR3 length equals 15 residues. Germline-derived CDR1 and CDR2 are SGHDT and YYEEEE. Methods used by the authors: Amplification of reference gene primers was used by the study to estimate nucleated cell counts. Profiling relied on immunoSEQ multiplex PCR, and the TCRdb table lists in-frame clones only, not all of them. Clonal size and the V and J genes are those of that table, whereas D and trimming came from the DNA. The sample carries 200,000 to 250,000 clones, 86% recorded once. Which cohort a participant joined came from the clinical history participants gave.

The TCR originated in a woman aged 40 to 55 with acute COVID-19. The chain combines TRBV5-6 with TRBJ2-3, with a possible D match to TRBD1 (6 bases). Sequenced: PBMCs or T cells enriched from blood (not recorded which). The CDR3 sequence is CASSFQGNGADTQYF. The CDR3 coding sequence is TGTGCCAGCAGCTTTCAGGGGAATGGCGCAGATACGCAGTATTTT.